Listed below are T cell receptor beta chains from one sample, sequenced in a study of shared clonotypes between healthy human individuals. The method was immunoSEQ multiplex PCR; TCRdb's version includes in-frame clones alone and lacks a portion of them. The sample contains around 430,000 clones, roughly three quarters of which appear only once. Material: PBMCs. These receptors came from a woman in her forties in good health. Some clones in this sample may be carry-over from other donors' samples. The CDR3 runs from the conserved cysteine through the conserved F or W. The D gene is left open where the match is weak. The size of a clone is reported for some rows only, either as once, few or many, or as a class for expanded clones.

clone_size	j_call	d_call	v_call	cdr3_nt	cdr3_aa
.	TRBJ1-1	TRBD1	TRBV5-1	TGCGCCAGCACTCGACAGGGGGCAGAGACTGAAGCTTTCTTT	CASTRQGAETEAFF
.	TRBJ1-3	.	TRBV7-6	TGTGCCAGCAGCCTTTCCATCCTTGCGGGGGGAAACACCATATATTTT	CASSLSILAGGNTIYF
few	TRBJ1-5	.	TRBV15	TGTGCCACCAGCAGCGATCTAAGGGTTGGCAATCAGCCCCAGCATTTT	CATSSDLRVGNQPQHF
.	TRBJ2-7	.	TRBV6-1	TGTGCCAGCAGCATGACTAGTCTCGAGCAGTACTTC	CASSMTSLEQYF
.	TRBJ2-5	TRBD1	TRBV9	TGTGCCAGCAGCGCCGGACAGGTTTTGGGGGAGACCCAGTACTTC	CASSAGQVLGETQYF
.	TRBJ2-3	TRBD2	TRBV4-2	TGTGCCAGCAGCCAAGATGTAGCGGGTGAGCCAGATACGCAGTATTTT	CASSQDVAGEPDTQYF
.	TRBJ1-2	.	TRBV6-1	TGTGCCAGCAGTGAAAGGGGGGTTGATGGCTACACCTTC	CASSERGVDGYTF
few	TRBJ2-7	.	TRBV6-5	TGTGCCAGCCATAGTAGGCTAGCGCCCTACGAGCAGTACTTC	CASHSRLAPYEQYF
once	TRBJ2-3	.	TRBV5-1	TGCGCCAGCAGCTTGGTAGAGTCCTCAGATACGCAGTATTTT	CASSLVESSDTQYF
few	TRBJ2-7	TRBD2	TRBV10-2	TGCGCCAGCAGTGAGCGACTAGCGGGAAAGTACGAGCAGTACTTC	CASSERLAGKYEQYF
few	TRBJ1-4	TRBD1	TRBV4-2	TGTGCCAGCAGCCAAGCGGGACAGCTGAATGAAAAACTGTTTTTT	CASSQAGQLNEKLFF
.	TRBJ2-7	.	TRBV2	TGTGCCAGCAGCCTCGGGGCCTATCCCTACGAGCAGTACTTC	CASSLGAYPYEQYF
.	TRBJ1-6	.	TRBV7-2	TGTGCCAGCAGCTCACAGGAGCTGCCAGGGTCACCCCTCCACTTT	CASSSQELPGSPLHF